The 17 T cell receptor beta chains presented below share a single source sample, sequenced in a study of identical twins. TCRdb reanalysed the 5' RACE reads using MiXCR and keeps one entry per CDR3 protein. The top ten clones hold around 10% of a sample with about 430,000 distinct CDR3 sequences, roughly 18% of them seen once. Sequencing used naive T cells sorted from blood. These receptors were collected from a man aged 45-65 years in good health.

The gene calls are TRBV29-1 and TRBJ2-1; possibly TRBD2 for D (5 bases). CDR3 size: 14 residues. CDR1 is SQVTM and CDR2 is ANQGSEA in the germline V gene. Trimming pared 6 bases from V and 0 bases from J, leaving 12 bases between. In nucleotides, the CDR3 is TGCAGCGTGAGAGCGGAGAGCTCCTACAATGAGCAGTTCTTC. Amino acids: CSVRAESSYNEQFF.

A few counts support this clonotype. The chain combines TRBV20-1 with TRBJ2-3, with D possibly being TRBD1 (5 bases). Looked up from germline, CDR1 is DFQATT and CDR2 is SNEGSKA (reference sequence). The CDR3 consists of 16 residues. CDR3 sequence reads: CSPLSRQGLPTNTQYF. For the CDR3, the DNA is TGCAGCCCGCTATCCAGGCAGGGTCTCCCTACAAATACGCAGTATTTT.

This clonotype was seen only a few times. The chain combines TRBV12-3 or TRBV12-4 with TRBJ2-3; 7 bases map to TRBD1. This CDR3 comprises 15 residues. V was pared by 9 bases and J by 0 bases, with 9 bases of the junction left unmatched. CDR3 DNA: TGTGCCAGTGCGGACAGGTCGAGGAGCACAGATACGCAGTATTTT. This sequence encodes CASADRSRSTDTQYF.

There are a few counts of this clonotype. This chain joins TRBV27 and TRBJ2-1; D possibly corresponds to TRBD2 (6 bases). V shed 0 bases and J shed 7 bases, with 10 bases lying between them. The CDR3 covers 14 residues. Germline V gene lookup returns CDR1 MNHEY and CDR2 SMNVEV (reference sequence). CDR3 residues: CASSLSSAGNEQFF. In DNA, the CDR3 is TGTGCCAGCAGTTTATCGTCCGCGGGAAATGAGCAGTTCTTC.

This clonotype was counted ten times or more. The rearrangement joins TRBV14 to TRBJ2-1, with D unclear. V gave up 0 bases and J gave up 10 bases, with 10 bases separating them. This CDR3 comprises 13 residues. The V gene's germline CDR1 is SGHDN and CDR2 FVKESK. DNA for the CDR3: TGTGCCAGCAGCCAAGATTACGGTAGCGAGCAGTTCTTC. It is translated as CASSQDYGSEQFF.

About this clonotype: An end of the junction does not agree with germline; a read error may underlie this. The gene calls are TRBV20-1 and TRBJ2-6; perhaps TRBD1 as D (5 bases). The germline CDR1 and CDR2 sequences are DFQATT and SNEGSKA (reference sequence). The CDR3 has 18 residues. This chain's CDR3 is CSARDSYPTVSGANALTF. CDR3 DNA: TGCAGTGCTAGAGATTCATATCCTACCGTCTCTGGGGCCAACGCCCTGACTTTC.

This clonotype was picked up many times. The CDR3 is CSARGPTRDRNSYEQYF. The CDR3 nucleotides read TGCAGTGCTAGAGGCCCCACACGGGACAGGAACTCCTACGAGCAGTACTTC. This chain joins TRBV20-1 and TRBJ2-7, with 8 bases fitting TRBD1. Germline loops: CDR1 DFQATT, CDR2 SNEGSKA (reference sequence). CDR3 length equals 17 residues. After removal of 1 base from V and 0 bases from J, the junction contained 11 bases not matched to a gene.

This clonotype was counted ten times or more. In DNA form, the CDR3 reads TGTGCCAGCAGTTTTAAGGGACTAGCGGGGTCCTACAATGAGCAGTTCTTC. Translated, it gives CASSFKGLAGSYNEQFF. The chain has TRBV12-3 or TRBV12-4 and TRBJ2-1, with 13 bases fitting TRBD2. V shed 3 bases and J 1 base; nucleotides not matched to a gene: 3. The CDR3 has 17 amino acids.

This clonotype occurred a few times. The chain is built from TRBV12-3 or TRBV12-4 and TRBJ2-1; 9 nucleotides align to TRBD2. The CDR3 runs to 17 residues. V was pared by 5 bases and J by 2 bases, with 10 bases of the junction left unmatched. In nucleotides, the CDR3 is TGTGCCAGCAGTATGCGACTAGCGGAACCACCCTACAATGAGCAGTTCTTC. Translated: CASSMRLAEPPYNEQFF.

This clonotype was found a few times. This chain uses TRBV4-3 with TRBJ2-2; D might be TRBD1 (6 bases). The CDR3 is 18 residues long. The V gene's germline CDR1 is LGHNA and CDR2 YSLEER. V lost 0 bases to trimming and J lost 4 bases, with 18 bases between them. In nucleotides, the CDR3 is TGCGCCAGCAGCCAAGACCGGTTGACAGGTTCTTTCACCGGGGAGCTGTTTTTT. This encodes CASSQDRLTGSFTGELFF.

Of note for this clonotype: At one end the junction does not follow the germline gene, possibly because of a read error. The CDR3 region is CATRRAVRAVETQYF. CDR3 in DNA: TGTGCCACCAGAAGAGCTGTAAGGGCTGTAGAGACCCAGTACTTC. The chain uses TRBV15 and TRBJ2-5; D gene ambiguous. The CDR3 totals 15 residues. Per germline, CDR1 LNHNV and CDR2 YYDKDF (reference sequence).

J is TRBJ2-7 and V is TRBV4-3; D not certain. This CDR3 spans 14 amino acids. Germline V gives CDR1 LGHNA, CDR2 YSLEER. Trimming pared 1 base from V and 3 bases from J, leaving 10 bases between. The CDR3: CASSQGYQGYEQYF. For the CDR3, the DNA is TGCGCCAGCAGCCAAGGGTACCAAGGCTACGAGCAGTACTTC.

This chain links TRBV20-1 with TRBJ2-1; D gene uncertain. CDR1 and CDR2 from the germline V gene are DFQATT and SNEGSKA (reference sequence). V lost 6 bases to trimming and J lost 3 bases, with 15 bases between them. The CDR3 is 14 residues long. As DNA, the CDR3 is TGCAGTGCGGTCCCGGGCCAAGGCTACAATGAGCAGTTCTTC. Protein sequence: CSAVPGQGYNEQFF.

A note on this clonotype: A single base separates this from a much larger clone, so it may be a read error. V usage is TRBV12-3 or TRBV12-4 and J usage is TRBJ2-2; D is possibly TRBD2 (5 bases). CDR3 size: 15 residues. With 5 bases removed from V and 3 bases from J, the gap between germline ends came to 13 bases. Here the CDR3 DNA reads TGTGCCAGCAGTCCCCTTAACGGGGACACCGGGGAGCTGTTTTTT. It encodes CASSPLNGDTGELFF.

The rearrangement joins TRBV6-2 or TRBV6-3 to TRBJ2-1; tentatively, D is TRBD1 (6 bases). Germline V gene sequence: CDR1 MNHEY, CDR2 SVGEGT. CDR3 length equals 16 residues. The V and J ends lost 6 bases and 5 bases respectively, with 20 bases between them. The CDR3 coding sequence is TGTGCCAGCAGCTACACGACAGGCCTCGTAAACAATGAGCAGTTCTTC. Translation: CASSYTTGLVNNEQFF.

In this sample, this clonotype turned up many times. The DNA for the CDR3 is TGTGCCAGCGCGGCCTTCGGGGCAGGGATGAAGTACTTC. Its translation is CASAAFGAGMKYF. V is TRBV12-3 or TRBV12-4 and J is TRBJ2-7; D possibly uses TRBD1 or TRBD2 (5 bases each). Trimming left V 8 bases short and J 11 bases short, with 22 bases between. The CDR3 contains 13 residues.

Details on this clonotype: One end of the junction varies from germline; a read error may be responsible. V gene TRBV28 combines with J gene TRBJ2-1; D gene ambiguous. Germline assignment: CDR1 MDHEN and CDR2 SYDVKM. CDR3 size: 17 residues. The CDR3 DNA follows: TGTGCCAGCAGTTCTGAGACCGCCCGAAGCTCCTGCAATGAGCAGTTCTTC. Its protein is CASSSETARSSCNEQFF.